These T cell receptor beta chains were read from a single sample in a study of sequential checkpoint blockade in melanoma. The protocol was immunoSEQ multiplex PCR, while the TCRdb copy is restricted to in-frame clones and leaves out a portion. The table records 9,000 or so clones, roughly three fifths of them present only once. The sequenced sample was CD8+ T cells sorted from blood (inferred from file names), obtained from a patient given nivolumab and ipilimumab in sequence. The origin of the receptors is a human donor with melanoma. Each CDR3 is given with its conserved first and last residue. D genes are given only for firm matches. Expanded clones are given a class, and other clones once, few, many or no size at all.

>TRBV10-3|TRBJ2-7|NA|NA
CAIKESLDYEQYF
TGTGCCATCAAGGAGTCACTCGATTACGAGCAGTACTTC
>TRBV27|TRBJ2-7|TRBD2|once
CASSPPTSGAYEQYF
TGTGCCAGCAGCCCCCCCACTAGCGGAGCTTACGAGCAGTACTTC
>TRBV27|TRBJ1-6|NA|NA
CASSLLSGGGVYNSPLHF
TGTGCCAGCAGTTTATTAAGTGGGGGGGGCGTCTATAATTCCCCCCTCCACTTT
>TRBV29-1|TRBJ1-2|NA|once
CSGITVNYGYTF
TGCAGCGGGATTACAGTAAACTATGGCTACACCTTC
>TRBV7-9|TRBJ2-5|TRBD1|NA
CASSSFDRDETQYF
TGTGCCAGCAGCTCCTTCGACAGGGACGAGACCCAGTACTTC
>TRBV4-1|TRBJ2-1|NA|NA
CASSQAGPGLYNEQFF
TGCGCCAGCAGCCAAGCGGGGCCGGGACTTTACAATGAGCAGTTCTTC
>TRBV7-8|TRBJ2-5|TRBD2|NA
CASFFAGGQETQYF
TGTGCCAGCTTTTTTGCGGGGGGACAAGAGACCCAGTACTTC
>TRBV5-4|TRBJ2-7|TRBD1|NA
CASSPQGAVEQYF
TGTGCCAGCAGCCCACAGGGGGCGGTCGAGCAGTACTTC
>TRBV4-3|TRBJ1-2|NA|NA
CASSQGLFGGDGYTF
TGCGCCAGCAGCCAAGGACTATTTGGGGGGGATGGCTACACCTTC
>TRBV7-3|TRBJ2-1|NA|NA
CASSLQSAPNNEQFF
TGTGCCAGCAGCTTACAAAGCGCACCTAACAATGAGCAGTTCTTC
>TRBV10-3|TRBJ2-1|TRBD1|NA
CAISEPGQYNEQFF
TGTGCCATCAGTGAGCCGGGACAGTACAATGAGCAGTTCTTC
>TRBV4-1|TRBJ1-4|NA|NA
CASSPGTKEKLFF
TGCGCCAGCAGCCCCGGGACAAAAGAAAAACTGTTTTTT
>TRBV27|TRBJ2-1|TRBD2|NA
CASSLSSGAYNEQFF
TGTGCCAGCAGTTTATCCAGCGGGGCCTACAATGAGCAGTTCTTC
>TRBV18|TRBJ1-1|NA|NA
CASSPYSPGLYTEAFF
TGTGCCAGCTCACCTTATAGTCCGGGTCTGTACACTGAAGCTTTCTTT
>TRBV4-1|TRBJ2-7|TRBD2|NA
CASSLGGSYEQYF
TGCGCCAGCAGCTTGGGGGGGAGCTACGAGCAGTACTTC
>TRBV7-9|TRBJ2-7|NA|NA
CASSRTGNEQYF
TGTGCCAGCAGCCGAACAGGGAACGAGCAGTACTTC
>TRBV6-5|TRBJ2-5|TRBD2|NA
CASSYWSGRGQETQYF
TGTGCCAGCAGTTATTGGAGCGGGAGGGGGCAAGAGACCCAGTACTTC
>TRBV2|TRBJ1-2|NA|NA
CASSPTEIYGYTF
TGTGCCAGCAGTCCTACAGAAATCTATGGCTACACCTTC
>TRBV5-3|TRBJ2-3|TRBD2|few
CARLSERGVPSTDTQYF
TGTGCCAGACTCTCGGAGCGGGGGGTACCAAGCACAGATACGCAGTATTTT
>TRBV9|TRBJ1-1|NA|NA
CASSVEQGNTEAFF
TGTGCCAGCAGCGTCGAACAGGGGAACACTGAAGCTTTCTTT
>TRBV5-4|TRBJ2-2|TRBD1|NA
CASSPDRAHTGELFF
TGCGCCAGCAGCCCGGACAGGGCCCACACCGGGGAGCTGTTTTTT
>TRBV30|TRBJ1-3|TRBD1|NA
CASSTEDRPGNTIYF
TGTGCCAGCAGCACCGAGGACAGGCCAGGAAACACCATATATTTT
>TRBV9|TRBJ1-2|NA|few
CASSGLLGRVGGYTF
TGTGCCAGCAGCGGCCTCCTAGGGCGGGTTGGTGGCTACACCTTC
>TRBV19|TRBJ1-1|NA|NA
CASSPPLSELNTEAFF
TGTGCCAGTAGTCCCCCCCTTTCCGAACTTAACACTGAAGCTTTCTTT
>TRBV28|TRBJ2-1|TRBD1|NA
CASSSGQGRNEQFF
TGTGCCAGCAGTTCGGGACAGGGGAGGAATGAGCAGTTCTTC
>TRBV12-5|TRBJ2-7|TRBD1|NA
CASGLPTGDRAYYEQYF
TGTGCTAGTGGTTTGCCGACTGGGGACAGGGCATACTACGAGCAGTACTTC
>TRBV28|TRBJ2-7|TRBD2|NA
CASSPGLADLPSYEQYF
TGTGCCAGCAGCCCGGGACTAGCGGACTTACCGTCGTACGAGCAGTACTTC
>TRBV6-5|TRBJ1-6|NA|NA
CASSYGGEYSPLHF
TGTGCCAGCAGTTACGGAGGCGAATATTCACCCCTCCACTTT
>TRBV7-9|TRBJ2-7|NA|few
CASSLTEQGEQYF
TGTGCCAGCAGCTTAACGGAACAGGGAGAGCAGTACTTC
>TRBV27|TRBJ2-7|NA|NA
CASGPRGIITYEQYF
TGTGCCAGCGGCCCCAGGGGTATCATCACCTACGAGCAGTACTTC
>TRBV7-2|TRBJ2-7|NA|NA
CASSPGLRRGQSLQYF
TGTGCCAGCAGCCCGGGTCTTAGGCGGGGCCAAAGCCTGCAGTACTTC
>TRBV4-2|TRBJ2-2|TRBD1|NA
CASSLRTGNTGELFF
TGTGCCAGCAGCCTTCGGACAGGGAACACCGGGGAGCTGTTTTTT
>TRBV23-1|TRBJ1-4|NA|NA
CASSQNPGPLIGKTVF
TGCGCCAGCAGTCAAAACCCGGGCCCCCTTATCGGGAAAACTGTTTTT
>TRBV5-6|TRBJ2-7|TRBD1|NA
CASSNRGHKTYEQYF
TGTGCCAGCAGCAACAGGGGCCACAAGACCTACGAGCAGTACTTC
>TRBV19|TRBJ2-7|TRBD2|NA
CASSITASGDYEQYF
TGTGCCAGTAGTATAACGGCTAGCGGAGATTACGAGCAGTACTTC
>TRBV7-2|TRBJ2-7|TRBD2|NA
CASRDETSWVNEQYF
TGTGCCAGCAGGGACGAGACTAGCTGGGTAAACGAGCAGTACTTC
>TRBV10-3|TRBJ1-6|NA|NA
CAISDEGTYNSPLHF
TGTGCCATCAGTGACGAGGGCACCTATAATTCACCCCTCCACTTT
>TRBV4-1|TRBJ1-5|TRBD1|NA
CASSPIQGSGPQHF
TGCGCCAGCAGCCCCATACAGGGGTCTGGGCCCCAGCATTTT
>TRBV27|TRBJ2-7|TRBD1|NA
CASRLDRGLREQYF
TGTGCCAGCAGACTCGACAGGGGGCTCCGCGAGCAGTACTTC
>TRBV27|TRBJ1-1|TRBD1|NA
CASSWGGQGGTEAFF
TGTGCCAGCAGTTGGGGGGGACAGGGAGGCACTGAAGCTTTCTTT
>TRBV5-5|TRBJ2-7|TRBD1|few
CASSQDPSGGAVEQYF
TGTGCCAGCAGCCAAGACCCATCAGGGGGAGCGGTCGAGCAGTACTTC
>TRBV7-9|TRBJ1-4|TRBD1|NA
CASSGRDRGREKLFF
TGTGCCAGCAGCGGCCGGGACAGGGGACGGGAAAAACTGTTTTTT
>TRBV7-9|TRBJ1-1|NA|NA
CASSPYTTPEKNTEAFF
TGTGCCAGCAGCCCTTATACGACACCGGAAAAGAACACTGAAGCTTTCTTT
>TRBV5-5|TRBJ1-1|NA|few
CASSSGGAEAFF
TGTGCCAGCAGCTCGGGGGGGGCGGAAGCTTTCTTT
>TRBV29-1|TRBJ2-5|TRBD2|NA
CSVAGTTSSETQYF
TGCAGCGTGGCGGGGACTACTTCGTCAGAGACCCAGTACTTC
>TRBV27|TRBJ2-3|NA|NA
CASSVGYCTDTQYF
TGTGCCAGCAGTGTCGGGTACTGCACAGATACGCAGTATTTT
>TRBV27|TRBJ2-1|NA|NA
CASGHGGALYEQFF
TGTGCCAGCGGCCATGGGGGGGCTTTATATGAGCAGTTCTTC
>TRBV28|TRBJ2-1|TRBD1|NA
CASSLSASTDRGFDEQFF
TGTGCCAGCAGTTTAAGCGCTTCTACGGACAGGGGTTTCGATGAGCAGTTCTTC
>TRBV19|TRBJ2-1|TRBD2|NA
CASSIEGGSSYNEQFF
TGTGCCAGTAGTATAGAGGGCGGGAGTTCCTACAATGAGCAGTTCTTC
>TRBV6-1|TRBJ2-1|NA|NA
CASSEGPMGSGHGSGGQFF
TGTGCCAGCAGTGAAGGACCGATGGGATCGGGACACGGATCGGGTGGGCAGTTCTTC
>TRBV19|TRBJ1-5|NA|few
CASSITPTPLNQPQHF
TGTGCCAGTAGTATTACCCCTACCCCTCTCAATCAGCCCCAGCATTTT